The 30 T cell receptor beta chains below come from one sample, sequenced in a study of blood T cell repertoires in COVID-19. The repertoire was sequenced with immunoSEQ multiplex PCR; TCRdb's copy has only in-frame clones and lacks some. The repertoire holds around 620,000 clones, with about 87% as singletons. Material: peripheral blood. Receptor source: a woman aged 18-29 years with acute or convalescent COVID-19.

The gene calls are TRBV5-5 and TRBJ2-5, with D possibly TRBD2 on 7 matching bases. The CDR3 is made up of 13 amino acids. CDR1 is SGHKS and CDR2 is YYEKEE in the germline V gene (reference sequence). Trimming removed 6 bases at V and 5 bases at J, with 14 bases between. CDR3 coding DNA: TGTGCCAGCACCCGGGGGGCCCGGGAGACCCAGTACTTC. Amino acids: CASTRGARETQYF.

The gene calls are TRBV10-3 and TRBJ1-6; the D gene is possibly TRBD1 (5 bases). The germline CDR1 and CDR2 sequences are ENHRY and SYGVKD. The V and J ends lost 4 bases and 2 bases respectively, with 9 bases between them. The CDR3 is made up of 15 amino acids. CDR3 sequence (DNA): TGTGCCATCAGTGCGTGGGGCACCTATAATTCACCCCTCCACTTT. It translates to CAISAWGTYNSPLHF.

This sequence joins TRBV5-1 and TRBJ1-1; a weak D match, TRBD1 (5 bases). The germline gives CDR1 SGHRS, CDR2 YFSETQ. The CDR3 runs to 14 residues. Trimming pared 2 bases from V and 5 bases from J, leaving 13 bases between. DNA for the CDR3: TGCGCCAGCAGCTTCGGGGGGACTGGGACTGAAGCTTTCTTT. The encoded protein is CASSFGGTGTEAFF.

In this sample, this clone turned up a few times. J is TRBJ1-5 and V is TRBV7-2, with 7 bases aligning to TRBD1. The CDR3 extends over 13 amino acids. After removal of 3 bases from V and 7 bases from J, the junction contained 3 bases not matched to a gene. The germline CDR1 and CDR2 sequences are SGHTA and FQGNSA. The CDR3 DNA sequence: TGTGCCAGCAGCTTCGACAGGGACCAGCCCCAGCATTTT. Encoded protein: CASSFDRDQPQHF.

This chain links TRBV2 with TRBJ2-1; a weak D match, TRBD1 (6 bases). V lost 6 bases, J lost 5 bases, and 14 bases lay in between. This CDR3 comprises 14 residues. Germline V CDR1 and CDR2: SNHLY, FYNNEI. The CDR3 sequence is CASRGWGPHNEQFF. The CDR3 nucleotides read TGTGCCAGCAGGGGGTGGGGGCCCCACAATGAGCAGTTCTTC. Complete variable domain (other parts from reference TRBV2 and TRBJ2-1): EPEVTQTPSHQVTQMGQEVILRCVPISNHLYFYWYRQILGQKVEFLVSFYNNEISEKSEIFDDQFSVERPDGSNFTLKIRSTKLEDSAMYFCASRGWGPHNEQFFGPGTRLTVL.

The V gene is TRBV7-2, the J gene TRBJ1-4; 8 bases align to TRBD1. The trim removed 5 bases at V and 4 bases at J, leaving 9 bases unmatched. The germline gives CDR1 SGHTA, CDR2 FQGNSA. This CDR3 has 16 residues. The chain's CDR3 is CASSLTGEALNEKLFF. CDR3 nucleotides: TGTGCCAGCAGCCTGACAGGGGAGGCCCTTAATGAAAAACTGTTTTTT.

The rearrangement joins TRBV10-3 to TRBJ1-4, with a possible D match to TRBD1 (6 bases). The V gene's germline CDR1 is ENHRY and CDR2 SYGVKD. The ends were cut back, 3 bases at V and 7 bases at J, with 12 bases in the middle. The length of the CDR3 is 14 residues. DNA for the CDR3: TGTGCCATCAGTGACCCTAGGGGGGGTGAAAAACTGTTTTTT. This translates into CAISDPRGGEKLFF.

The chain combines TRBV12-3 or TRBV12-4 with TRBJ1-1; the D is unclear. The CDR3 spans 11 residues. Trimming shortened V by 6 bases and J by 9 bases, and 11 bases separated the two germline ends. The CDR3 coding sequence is TGTGCCAGCAGAGAAACAGAAAAAGCTTTCTTT. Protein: CASRETEKAFF.

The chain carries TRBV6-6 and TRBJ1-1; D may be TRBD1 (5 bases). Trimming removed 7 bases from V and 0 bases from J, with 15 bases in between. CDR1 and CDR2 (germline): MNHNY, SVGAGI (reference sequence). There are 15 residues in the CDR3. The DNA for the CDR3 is TGTGCCAGCAACTCGCGGGGCACCATGAACACTGAAGCTTTCTTT. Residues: CASNSRGTMNTEAFF.

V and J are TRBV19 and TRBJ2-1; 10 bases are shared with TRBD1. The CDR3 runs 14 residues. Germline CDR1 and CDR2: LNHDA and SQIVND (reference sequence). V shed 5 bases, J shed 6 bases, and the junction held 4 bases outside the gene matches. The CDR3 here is CASSPRDRGNEQFF. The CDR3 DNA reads TGTGCCAGTAGTCCTAGGGACAGGGGCAATGAGCAGTTCTTC.

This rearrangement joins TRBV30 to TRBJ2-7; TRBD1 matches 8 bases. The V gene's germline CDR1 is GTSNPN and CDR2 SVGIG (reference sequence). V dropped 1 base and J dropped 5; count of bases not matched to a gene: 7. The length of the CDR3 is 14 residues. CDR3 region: CAWSETGTGNEQYF. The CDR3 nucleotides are TGTGCCTGGAGTGAGACGGGGACAGGTAACGAGCAGTACTTC.

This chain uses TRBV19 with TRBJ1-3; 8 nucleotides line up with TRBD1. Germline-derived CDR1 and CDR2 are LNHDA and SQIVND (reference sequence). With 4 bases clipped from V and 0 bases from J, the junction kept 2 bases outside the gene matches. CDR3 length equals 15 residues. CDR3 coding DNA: TGTGCCAGTAGTAGGACAGGGACCTCTGGAAACACCATATATTTT. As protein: CASSRTGTSGNTIYF.

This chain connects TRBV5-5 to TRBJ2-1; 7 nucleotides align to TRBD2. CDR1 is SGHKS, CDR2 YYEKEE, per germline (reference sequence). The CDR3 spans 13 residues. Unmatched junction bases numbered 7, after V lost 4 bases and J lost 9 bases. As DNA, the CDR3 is TGTGCCAGCAGCGCCGGACTAGTCGGTGAGCAGTTCTTC. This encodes CASSAGLVGEQFF. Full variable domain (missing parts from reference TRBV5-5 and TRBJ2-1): DAGVTQSPTHLIKTRGQQVTLRCSPISGHKSVSWYQQVLGQGPQFIFQYYEKEERGRGNFPDRFSARQFPNYSSELNVNALLLGDSALYLCASSAGLVGEQFFGPGTRLTVL.

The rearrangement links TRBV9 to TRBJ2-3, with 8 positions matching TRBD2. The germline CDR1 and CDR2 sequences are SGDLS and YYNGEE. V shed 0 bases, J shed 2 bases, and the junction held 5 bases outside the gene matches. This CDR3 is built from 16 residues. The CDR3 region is CASSVGIAGLTDTQYF. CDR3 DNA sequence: TGTGCCAGCAGCGTAGGTATAGCGGGGCTCACAGATACGCAGTATTTT.

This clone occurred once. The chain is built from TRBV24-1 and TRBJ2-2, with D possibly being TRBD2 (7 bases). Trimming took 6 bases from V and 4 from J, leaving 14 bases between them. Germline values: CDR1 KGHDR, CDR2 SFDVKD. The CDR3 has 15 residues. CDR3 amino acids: CATSRRGGGTGELFF. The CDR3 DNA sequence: TGTGCCACCAGTCGGAGGGGGGGAGGCACCGGGGAGCTGTTTTTT.

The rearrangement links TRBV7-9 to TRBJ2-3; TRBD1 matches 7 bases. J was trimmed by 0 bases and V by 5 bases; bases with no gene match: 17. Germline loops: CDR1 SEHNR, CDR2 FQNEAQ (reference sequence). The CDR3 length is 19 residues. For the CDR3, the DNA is TGTGCCAGCAGCCCGACCTCCTGGGGACAGATCGCCAGCACAGATACGCAGTATTTT. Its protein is CASSPTSWGQIASTDTQYF.

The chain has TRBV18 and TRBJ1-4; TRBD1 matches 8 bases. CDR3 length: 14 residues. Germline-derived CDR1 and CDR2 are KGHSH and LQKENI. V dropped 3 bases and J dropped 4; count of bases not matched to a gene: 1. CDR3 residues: CASSPDRGNEKLFF. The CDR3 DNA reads TGTGCCAGCTCACCCGACAGGGGTAATGAAAAACTGTTTTTT.

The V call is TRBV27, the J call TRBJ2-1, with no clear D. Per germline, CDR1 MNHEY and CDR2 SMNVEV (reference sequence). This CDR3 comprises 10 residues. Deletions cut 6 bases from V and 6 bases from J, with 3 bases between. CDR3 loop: CASRSNEQFF. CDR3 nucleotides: TGTGCCAGCAGGAGCAATGAGCAGTTCTTC.

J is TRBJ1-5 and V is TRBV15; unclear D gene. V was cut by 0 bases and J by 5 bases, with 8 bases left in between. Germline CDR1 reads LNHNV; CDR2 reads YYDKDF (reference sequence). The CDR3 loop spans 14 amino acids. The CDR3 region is CATSRDFGDQPQHF. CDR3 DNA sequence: TGTGCCACCAGCAGAGATTTCGGTGATCAGCCCCAGCATTTT.

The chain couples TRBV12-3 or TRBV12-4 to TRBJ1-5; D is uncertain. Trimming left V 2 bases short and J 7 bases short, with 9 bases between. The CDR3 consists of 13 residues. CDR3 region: CASSLSRVQPQHF. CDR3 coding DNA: TGTGCCAGCAGTTTATCGAGGGTCCAGCCCCAGCATTTT.

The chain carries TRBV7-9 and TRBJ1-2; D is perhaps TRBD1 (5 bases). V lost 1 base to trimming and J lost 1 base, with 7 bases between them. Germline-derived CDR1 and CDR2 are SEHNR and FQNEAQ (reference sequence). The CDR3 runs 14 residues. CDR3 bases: TGTGCCAGCAGCTTAGGGGGGGTTAACTATGGCTACACCTTC. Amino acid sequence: CASSLGGVNYGYTF.

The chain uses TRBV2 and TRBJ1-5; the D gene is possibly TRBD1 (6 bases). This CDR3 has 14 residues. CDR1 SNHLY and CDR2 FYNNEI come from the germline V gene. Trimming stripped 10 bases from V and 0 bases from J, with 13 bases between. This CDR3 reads CATQDRYSNQPQHF. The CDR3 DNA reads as TGTGCCACCCAAGACAGGTATAGCAATCAGCCCCAGCATTTT.

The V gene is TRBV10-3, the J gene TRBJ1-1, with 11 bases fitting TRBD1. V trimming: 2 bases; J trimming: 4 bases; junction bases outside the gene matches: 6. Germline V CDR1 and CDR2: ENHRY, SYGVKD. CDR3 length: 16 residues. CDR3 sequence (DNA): TGTGCCATCAGTGAGGGACAGGGGGCGACCGGCACTGAAGCTTTCTTT. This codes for CAISEGQGATGTEAFF.

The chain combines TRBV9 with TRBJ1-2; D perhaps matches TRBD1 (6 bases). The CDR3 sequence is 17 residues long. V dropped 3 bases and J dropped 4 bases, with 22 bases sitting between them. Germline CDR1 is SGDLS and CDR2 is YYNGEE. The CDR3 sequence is CASSGSSWDAGVYGYTF. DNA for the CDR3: TGTGCCAGCAGCGGATCCAGCTGGGACGCAGGGGTCTATGGCTACACCTTC.

The CDR3 loop reads CASSFGQGDAYEQYF. For the CDR3, the DNA is TGTGCCAGCAGCTTCGGACAGGGGGATGCCTACGAGCAGTACTTC. The chain has TRBV7-2 and TRBJ2-7; 10 bases are a match to TRBD1. CDR1 is SGHTA, CDR2 FQGNSA, per germline. V shed 3 bases, J shed 2 bases, and the junction held 4 bases outside the gene matches. This CDR3 is 15 amino acids long.

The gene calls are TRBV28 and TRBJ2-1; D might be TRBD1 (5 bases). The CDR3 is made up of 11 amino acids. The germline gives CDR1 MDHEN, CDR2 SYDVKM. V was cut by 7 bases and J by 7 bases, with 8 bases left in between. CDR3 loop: CASKTANEQFF. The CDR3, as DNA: TGTGCCAGCAAGACAGCGAATGAGCAGTTCTTC.

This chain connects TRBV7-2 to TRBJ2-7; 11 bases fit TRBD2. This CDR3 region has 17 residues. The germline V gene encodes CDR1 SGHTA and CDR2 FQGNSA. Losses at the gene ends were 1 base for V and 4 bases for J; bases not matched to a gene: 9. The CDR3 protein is CASSLVGVGLAAYEQYF. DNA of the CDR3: TGTGCCAGCAGCTTAGTCGGGGTGGGACTAGCGGCGTACGAGCAGTACTTC.

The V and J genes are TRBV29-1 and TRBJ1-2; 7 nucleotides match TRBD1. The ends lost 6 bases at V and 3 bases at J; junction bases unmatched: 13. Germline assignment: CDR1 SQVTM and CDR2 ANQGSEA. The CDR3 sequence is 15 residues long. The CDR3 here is CSVRGLGQLDYGYTF. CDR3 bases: TGCAGCGTCCGGGGCCTGGGACAGCTAGACTATGGCTACACCTTC.

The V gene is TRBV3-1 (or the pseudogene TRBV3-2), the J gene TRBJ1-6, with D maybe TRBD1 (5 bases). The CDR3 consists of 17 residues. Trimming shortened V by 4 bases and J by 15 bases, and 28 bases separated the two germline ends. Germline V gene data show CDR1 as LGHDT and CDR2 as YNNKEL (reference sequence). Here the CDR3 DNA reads TGTGCCAGCAGCCCCAATCCAACCCGTACCCGTTTTCAGGGCCTCCACTTT. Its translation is CASSPNPTRTRFQGLHF.

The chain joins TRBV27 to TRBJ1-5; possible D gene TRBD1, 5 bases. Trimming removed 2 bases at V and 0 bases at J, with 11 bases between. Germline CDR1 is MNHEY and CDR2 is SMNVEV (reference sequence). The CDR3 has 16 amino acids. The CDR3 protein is CASSLRGRYSNQPQHF. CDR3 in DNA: TGTGCCAGCAGTTTAAGGGGCCGATATAGCAATCAGCCCCAGCATTTT.